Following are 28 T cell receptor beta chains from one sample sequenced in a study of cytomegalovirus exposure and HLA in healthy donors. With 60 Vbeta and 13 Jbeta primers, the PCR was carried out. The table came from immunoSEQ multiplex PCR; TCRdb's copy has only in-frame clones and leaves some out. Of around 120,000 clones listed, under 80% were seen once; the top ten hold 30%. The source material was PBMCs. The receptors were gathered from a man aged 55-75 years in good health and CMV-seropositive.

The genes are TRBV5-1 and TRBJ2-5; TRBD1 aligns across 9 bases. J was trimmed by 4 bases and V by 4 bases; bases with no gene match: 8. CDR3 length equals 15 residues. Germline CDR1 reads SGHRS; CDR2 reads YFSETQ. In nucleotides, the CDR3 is TGCGCCAGCAGCCAGAAGACAGGGGGGGGAGAGACCCAGTACTTC. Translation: CASSQKTGGGETQYF.

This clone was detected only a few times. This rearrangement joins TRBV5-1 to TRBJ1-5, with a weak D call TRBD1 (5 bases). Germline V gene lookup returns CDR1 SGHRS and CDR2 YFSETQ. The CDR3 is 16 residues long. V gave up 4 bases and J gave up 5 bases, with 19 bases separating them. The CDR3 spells CASSPQPTRAHQPQHF. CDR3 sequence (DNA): TGCGCCAGCAGCCCCCAACCCACCAGGGCTCATCAGCCCCAGCATTTT.

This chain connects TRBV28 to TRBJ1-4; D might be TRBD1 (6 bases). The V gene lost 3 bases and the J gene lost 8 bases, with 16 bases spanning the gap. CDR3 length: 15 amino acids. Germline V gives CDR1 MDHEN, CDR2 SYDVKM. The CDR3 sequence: CASSFDRGGWEKLFF. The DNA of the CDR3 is TGTGCCAGCAGTTTCGACAGAGGGGGTTGGGAAAAACTGTTTTTT. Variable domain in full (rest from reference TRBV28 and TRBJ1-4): DVKVTQSSRYLVKRTGEKVFLECVQDMDHENMFWYRQDPGLGLRLIYFSYDVKMKEKGDIPEGYSVSREKKERFSLILESASTNQTSMYLCASSFDRGGWEKLFFGSGTQLSVL.

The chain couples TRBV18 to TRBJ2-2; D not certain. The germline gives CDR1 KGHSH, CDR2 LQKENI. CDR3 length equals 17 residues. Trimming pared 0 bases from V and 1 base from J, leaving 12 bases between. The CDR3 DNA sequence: TGTGCCAGCTCACCACCGGGCCAGGTCAAGAACACCGGGGAGCTGTTTTTT. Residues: CASSPPGQVKNTGELFF.

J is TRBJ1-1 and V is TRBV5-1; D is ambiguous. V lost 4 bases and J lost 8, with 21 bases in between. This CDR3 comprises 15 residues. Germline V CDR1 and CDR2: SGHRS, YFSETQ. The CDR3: CASSRRVGRTDEAFF. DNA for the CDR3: TGCGCCAGCAGCCGGCGGGTTGGGAGAACAGACGAAGCTTTCTTT. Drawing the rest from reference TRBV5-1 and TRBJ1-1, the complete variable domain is KAGVTQTPRYLIKTRGQQVTLSCSPISGHRSVSWYQQTPGQGLQFLFEYFSETQRNKGNFPGRFSGRQFSNSRSEMNVSTLELGDSALYLCASSRRVGRTDEAFFGQGTRLTVV.

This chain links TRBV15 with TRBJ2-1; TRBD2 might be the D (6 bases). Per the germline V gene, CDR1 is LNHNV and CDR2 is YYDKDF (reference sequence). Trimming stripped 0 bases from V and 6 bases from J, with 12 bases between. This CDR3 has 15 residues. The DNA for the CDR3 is TGTGCCACCAGCAGAGATTTGGAGGGTACCAATGAGCAGTTCTTC. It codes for CATSRDLEGTNEQFF.

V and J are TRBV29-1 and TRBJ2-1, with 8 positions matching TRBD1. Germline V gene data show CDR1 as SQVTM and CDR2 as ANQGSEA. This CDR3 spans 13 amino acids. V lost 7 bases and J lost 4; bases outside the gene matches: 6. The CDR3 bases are TGCAGCGGATACAGGGGGAATTACAATGAGCAGTTCTTC. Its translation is CSGYRGNYNEQFF.

The CDR3 DNA sequence: TGTGCCAGCAGTCCCCCGGGAGGTACCACCTACGAGCAGTACTTC. Encoded protein: CASSPPGGTTYEQYF. The rearrangement joins TRBV28 to TRBJ2-7; 7 bases map to TRBD2. The CDR3 loop spans 15 amino acids. Germline loops: CDR1 MDHEN, CDR2 SYDVKM. With 5 bases clipped from V and 2 bases from J, the junction kept 9 bases outside the gene matches. Full variable domain (rest looked up from reference TRBV28 and TRBJ2-7): DVKVTQSSRYLVKRTGEKVFLECVQDMDHENMFWYRQDPGLGLRLIYFSYDVKMKEKGDIPEGYSVSREKKERFSLILESASTNQTSMYLCASSPPGGTTYEQYFGPGTRLTVT.

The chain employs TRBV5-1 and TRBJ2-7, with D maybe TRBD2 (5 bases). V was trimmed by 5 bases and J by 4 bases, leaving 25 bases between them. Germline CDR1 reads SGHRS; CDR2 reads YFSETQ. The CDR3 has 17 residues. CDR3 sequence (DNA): TGCGCCAGCAGGTTTTCTTACGGACGGGGAATGACTTACGAGCAGTACTTC. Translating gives CASRFSYGRGMTYEQYF.

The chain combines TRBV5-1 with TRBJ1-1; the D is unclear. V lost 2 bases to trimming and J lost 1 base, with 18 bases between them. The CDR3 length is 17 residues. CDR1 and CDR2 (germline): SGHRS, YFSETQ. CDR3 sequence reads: CASSFLPQATGNTEAFF. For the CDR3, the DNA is TGCGCCAGCAGCTTCCTACCTCAAGCTACTGGGAACACTGAAGCTTTCTTT.

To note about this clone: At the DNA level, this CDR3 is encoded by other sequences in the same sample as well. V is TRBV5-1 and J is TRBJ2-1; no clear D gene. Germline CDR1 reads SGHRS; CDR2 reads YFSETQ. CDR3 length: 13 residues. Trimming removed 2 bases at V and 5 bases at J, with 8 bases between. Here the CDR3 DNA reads TGCGCCAGCAGCTTACGGGTAGACAATGAGCAGTTCTTC. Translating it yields CASSLRVDNEQFF.

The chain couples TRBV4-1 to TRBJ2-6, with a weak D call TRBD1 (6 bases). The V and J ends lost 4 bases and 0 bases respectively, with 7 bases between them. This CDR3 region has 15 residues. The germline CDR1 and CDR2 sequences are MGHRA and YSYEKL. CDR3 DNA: TGCGCCAGCAGCCGGGACAACTCTGGGGCCAACGTCCTGACTTTC. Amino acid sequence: CASSRDNSGANVLTF.

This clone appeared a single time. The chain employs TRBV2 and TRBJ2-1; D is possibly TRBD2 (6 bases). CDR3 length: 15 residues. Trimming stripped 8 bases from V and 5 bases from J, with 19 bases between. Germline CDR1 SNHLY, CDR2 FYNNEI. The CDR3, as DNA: TGTGCCAGCCATCCCGGGGCTAGCGCAAACAATGAGCAGTTCTTC. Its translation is CASHPGASANNEQFF. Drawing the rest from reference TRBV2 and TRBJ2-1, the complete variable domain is EPEVTQTPSHQVTQMGQEVILRCVPISNHLYFYWYRQILGQKVEFLVSFYNNEISEKSEIFDDQFSVERPDGSNFTLKIRSTKLEDSAMYFCASHPGASANNEQFFGPGTRLTVL.

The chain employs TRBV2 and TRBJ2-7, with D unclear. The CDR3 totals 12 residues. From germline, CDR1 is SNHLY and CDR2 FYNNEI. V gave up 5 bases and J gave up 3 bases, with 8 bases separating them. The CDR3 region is CASSLDNYEQYF. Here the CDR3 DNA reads TGTGCCAGCAGTTTAGACAACTACGAGCAGTACTTC.

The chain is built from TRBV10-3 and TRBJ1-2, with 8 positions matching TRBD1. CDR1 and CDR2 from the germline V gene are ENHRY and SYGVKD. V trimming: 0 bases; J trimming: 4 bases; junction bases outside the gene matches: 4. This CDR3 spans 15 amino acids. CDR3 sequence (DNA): TGTGCCATCAGTGAGTCCGCAGGACAGGGCTATGGCTACACCTTC. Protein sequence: CAISESAGQGYGYTF.

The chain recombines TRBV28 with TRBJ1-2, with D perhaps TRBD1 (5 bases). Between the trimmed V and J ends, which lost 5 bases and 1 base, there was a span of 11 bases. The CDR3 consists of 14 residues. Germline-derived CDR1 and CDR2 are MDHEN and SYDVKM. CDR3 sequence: CASSGGLLNYGYTF. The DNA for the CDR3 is TGTGCCAGCAGTGGGGGACTCCTTAACTATGGCTACACCTTC.

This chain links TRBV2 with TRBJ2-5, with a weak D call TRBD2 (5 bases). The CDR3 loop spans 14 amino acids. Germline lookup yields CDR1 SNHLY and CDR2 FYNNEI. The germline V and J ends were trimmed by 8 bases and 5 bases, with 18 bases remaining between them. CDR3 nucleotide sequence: TGTGCCAGCCTACCCCCGGGGAGACGGGAGACCCAGTACTTC. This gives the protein CASLPPGRRETQYF.

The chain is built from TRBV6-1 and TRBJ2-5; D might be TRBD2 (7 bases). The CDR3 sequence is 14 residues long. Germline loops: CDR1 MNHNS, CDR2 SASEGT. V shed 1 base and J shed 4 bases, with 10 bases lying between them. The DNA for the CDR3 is TGTGCCAGCAGTGAAGGGGGGGGCGCAGAGACCCAGTACTTC. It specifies CASSEGGGAETQYF.

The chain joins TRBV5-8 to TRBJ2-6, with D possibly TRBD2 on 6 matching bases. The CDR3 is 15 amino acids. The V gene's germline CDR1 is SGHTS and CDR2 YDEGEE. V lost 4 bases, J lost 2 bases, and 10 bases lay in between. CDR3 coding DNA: TGTGCCAGCAGCCGCGGAGGGACTGGGGCCAACGTCCTGACTTTC. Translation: CASSRGGTGANVLTF.

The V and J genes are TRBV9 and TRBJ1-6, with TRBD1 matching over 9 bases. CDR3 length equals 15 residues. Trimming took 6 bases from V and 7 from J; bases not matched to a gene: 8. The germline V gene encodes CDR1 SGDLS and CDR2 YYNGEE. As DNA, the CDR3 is TGTGCCAGCACCCCAGGGACAGGGATCAATTCACCCCTCCACTTT. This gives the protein CASTPGTGINSPLHF.

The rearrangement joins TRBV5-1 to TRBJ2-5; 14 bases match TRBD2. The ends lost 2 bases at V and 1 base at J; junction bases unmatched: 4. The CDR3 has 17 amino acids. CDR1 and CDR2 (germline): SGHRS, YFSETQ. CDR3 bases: TGCGCCAGCAGCTTATCGACTAGCGGGGGGGCCCAAGAGACCCAGTACTTC. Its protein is CASSLSTSGGAQETQYF.

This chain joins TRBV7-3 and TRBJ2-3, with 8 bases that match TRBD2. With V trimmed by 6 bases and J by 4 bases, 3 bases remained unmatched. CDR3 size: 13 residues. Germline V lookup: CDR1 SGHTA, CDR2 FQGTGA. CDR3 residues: CASRSAGADTQYF. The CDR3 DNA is TGTGCCAGCAGGTCAGCGGGGGCAGATACGCAGTATTTT.

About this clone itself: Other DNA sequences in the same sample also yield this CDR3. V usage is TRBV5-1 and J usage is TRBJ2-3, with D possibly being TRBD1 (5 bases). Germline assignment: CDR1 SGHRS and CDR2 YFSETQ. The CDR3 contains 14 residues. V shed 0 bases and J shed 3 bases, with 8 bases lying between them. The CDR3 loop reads CASSLAGSTDTQYF. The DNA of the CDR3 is TGCGCCAGCAGCTTGGCAGGGTCGACAGATACGCAGTATTTT.

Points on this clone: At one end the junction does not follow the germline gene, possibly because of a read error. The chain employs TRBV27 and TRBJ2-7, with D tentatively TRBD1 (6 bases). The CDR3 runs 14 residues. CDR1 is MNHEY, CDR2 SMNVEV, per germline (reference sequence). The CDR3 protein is CTSSFGLGAAEQYF. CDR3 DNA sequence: TGTACCAGCAGTTTTGGGTTGGGGGCCGCCGAGCAGTACTTC.

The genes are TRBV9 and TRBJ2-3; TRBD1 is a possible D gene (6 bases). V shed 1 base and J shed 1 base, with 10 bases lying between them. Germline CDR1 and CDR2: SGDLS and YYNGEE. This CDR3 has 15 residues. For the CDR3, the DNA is TGTGCCAGCAGCGTACAACAGGGTGGCACAGATACGCAGTATTTT. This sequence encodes CASSVQQGGTDTQYF. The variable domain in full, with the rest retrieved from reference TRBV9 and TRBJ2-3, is DSGVTQTPKHLITATGQRVTLRCSPRSGDLSVYWYQQSLDQGLQFLIQYYNGEERAKGNILERFSAQQFPDLHSELNLSSLELGDSALYFCASSVQQGGTDTQYFGPGTRLTVL.

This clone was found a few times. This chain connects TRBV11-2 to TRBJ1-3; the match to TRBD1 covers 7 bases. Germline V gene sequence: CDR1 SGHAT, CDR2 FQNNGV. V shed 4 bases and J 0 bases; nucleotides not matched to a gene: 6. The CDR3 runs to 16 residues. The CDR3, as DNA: TGTGCCAGCAGCTGGATGACAGGGACCTCTGGAAACACCATATATTTT. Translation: CASSWMTGTSGNTIYF.

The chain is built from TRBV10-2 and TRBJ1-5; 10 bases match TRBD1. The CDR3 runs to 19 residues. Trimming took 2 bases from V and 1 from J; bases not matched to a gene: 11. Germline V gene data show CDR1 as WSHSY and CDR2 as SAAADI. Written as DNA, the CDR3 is TGCGCCAGCAGTGAGCGCCGACAGGGGGCACGGGTAAGCAATCAGCCCCAGCATTTT. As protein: CASSERRQGARVSNQPQHF.

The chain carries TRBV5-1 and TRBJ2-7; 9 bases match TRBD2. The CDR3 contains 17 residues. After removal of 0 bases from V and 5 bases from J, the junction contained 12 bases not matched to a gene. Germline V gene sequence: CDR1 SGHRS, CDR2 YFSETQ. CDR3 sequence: CASSLEVAGGPRDEQYF. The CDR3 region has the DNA TGCGCCAGCAGCTTGGAGGTTGCGGGAGGGCCACGGGACGAGCAGTACTTC.